This T cell receptor beta chain was retrieved from a study of cytomegalovirus exposure and HLA in healthy donors. It was with 60 Vbeta and 13 Jbeta primers that the PCR ran. Produced via immunoSEQ multiplex PCR; TCRdb's table is partial and in-frame only. Its table lists 35,000 to 50,000 clones. As concerns this clone: The antigen remains unidentified.

Trimming at V came to 5 bases and at J to 11 bases, leaving 9 bases not matched to a gene. The CDR3 is 13 residues long. Germline V gives CDR1 LNHNV, CDR2 YYDKDF (reference sequence). General observations from the study: After further analysis at a later stage, roughly 16,000 TCR beta sequences were associated with HLA alleles at 0.05 false discovery rate. The study assumed roughly uniform donor sequencing depth for presence/absence analyses. Earlier analysis found most TCR beta V segments productive about 87% or about 30% of the time.

The TCR originated in a woman aged 30 to 39 in good health and CMV-seropositive. Material for sequencing was PBMCs. The V call is TRBV15, the J call TRBJ1-1; 9 positions match TRBD1. CDR3 sequence reads: CATSGGEGTGAFF. The CDR3 DNA reads as TGTGCCACCAGCGGAGGAGAAGGGACAGGGGCTTTCTTT.